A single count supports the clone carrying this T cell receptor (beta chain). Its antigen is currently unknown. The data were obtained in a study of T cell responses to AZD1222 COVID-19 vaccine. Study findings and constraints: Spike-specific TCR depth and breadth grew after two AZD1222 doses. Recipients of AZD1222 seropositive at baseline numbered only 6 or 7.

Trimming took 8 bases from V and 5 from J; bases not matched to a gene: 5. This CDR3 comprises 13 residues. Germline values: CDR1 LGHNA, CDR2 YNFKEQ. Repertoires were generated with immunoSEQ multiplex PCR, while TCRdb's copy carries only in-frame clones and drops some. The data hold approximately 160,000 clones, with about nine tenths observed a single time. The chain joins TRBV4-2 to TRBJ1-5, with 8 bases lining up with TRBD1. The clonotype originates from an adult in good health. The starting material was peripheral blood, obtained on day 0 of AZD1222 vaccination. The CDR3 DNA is TGTGCCAGCCGGGGACAGGAGGATCAGCCCCAGCATTTT. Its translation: CASRGQEDQPQHF.